The 8 T cell receptor beta chains reported below all come from one sample, sequenced in a study of cytomegalovirus exposure and HLA in healthy donors. The primer mix had 60 Vbeta and 13 Jbeta primers. Using immunoSEQ multiplex PCR, the repertoire was profiled, and TCRdb retains in-frame clones only, with some absent. The sample contains roughly 200,000 clones, roughly 84% of which appear only once. The sequenced material came from PBMCs. The receptors shown here come from a boy younger than 10 in good health and CMV-seronegative.

The rearrangement joins TRBV11-2 to TRBJ2-7, with TRBD2 identical over 11 bases. The CDR3 spans 15 residues. The V and J ends lost 5 bases and 0 bases, in that order; junction bases with no gene match: 3. Germline CDR1 SGHAT, CDR2 FQNNGV. DNA for the CDR3: TGTGCCAGCAGCCAGACTAGCGGGGACTCCTACGAGCAGTACTTC. Encoded protein: CASSQTSGDSYEQYF.

The V gene is TRBV4-1, the J gene TRBJ2-1; 9 bases fit TRBD2. The CDR3 contains 16 residues. V lost 1 base to trimming and J lost 5 bases; unmatched junction nucleotides: 6. Per germline, CDR1 MGHRA and CDR2 YSYEKL. The chain's CDR3 is CASSQARLAGNNEQFF. In DNA, the CDR3 is TGCGCCAGCAGCCAAGCGCGCCTAGCGGGGAACAATGAGCAGTTCTTC.

This chain uses TRBV4-1 with TRBJ2-1; TRBD1 matches at 11 bases. From germline, CDR1 is MGHRA and CDR2 YSYEKL. V lost 0 bases and J lost 15; bases outside the gene matches: 7. CDR3 length: 14 residues. The CDR3 nucleotides are TGCGCCAGCAGCCAAGATTCGGGACAGGGGGAGAGGTTCTTC. This sequence encodes CASSQDSGQGERFF.

This chain joins TRBV19 and TRBJ1-6; no definite D call. Trimming removed 3 bases from V and 7 bases from J, with 22 bases in between. Per the germline V gene, CDR1 is LNHDA and CDR2 is SQIVND (reference sequence). This CDR3 has 18 amino acids. This CDR3 is CASSIGRMLYPSNSPLHF. In nucleotides, the CDR3 is TGTGCCAGTAGTATCGGCAGGATGCTCTATCCTTCAAATTCACCCCTCCACTTT.

CDR3: CASIPRGGNSPLHF. The CDR3, as DNA: TGTGCCAGCATTCCGCGGGGGGGTAATTCACCCCTCCACTTT. V gene TRBV6-1 combines with J gene TRBJ1-6, with a tentative D call TRBD1 (5 bases). The V gene lost 7 bases and the J gene lost 6 bases, with 13 bases spanning the gap. The CDR3 runs 14 residues. The V gene's germline CDR1 is MNHNS and CDR2 SASEGT.

The V and J genes are TRBV6-5 and TRBJ2-1; D unclear. V was pared by 3 bases and J by 1 base, with 13 bases between. CDR3 size: 16 residues. Per the germline V gene, CDR1 is MNHEY and CDR2 is SVGAGI. The CDR3 is CASSYSGQVSYNEQFF. The CDR3 DNA follows: TGTGCCAGCAGTTATTCCGGCCAGGTGTCCTACAATGAGCAGTTCTTC.

The chain carries TRBV15 and TRBJ2-3; D unclear. Trimming took 1 base from V and 4 from J, leaving 9 bases between them. CDR1 and CDR2 from the germline V gene are LNHNV and YYDKDF (reference sequence). CDR3 length: 14 amino acids. The CDR3 nucleotides are TGTGCCACCAGCAGAGGTCACAGACCAGATACGCAGTATTTT. Translating gives CATSRGHRPDTQYF.

As regards this clone: A read error may account for a junction end that differs from germline. V is TRBV7-6 and J is TRBJ1-5; D possibly corresponds to TRBD1 (5 bases). The CDR3 extends over 14 amino acids. Per the germline V gene, CDR1 is SGHVS and CDR2 is FNYEAQ. DNA of the CDR3: TGTGCCAGCAGAATAGTGGAGGGGCAGGAGGCCGGGAATTTT. This codes for CASRIVEGQEAGNF.